Listed below are T cell receptor beta chains from one sample, sequenced in a study of blood T cell repertoires in COVID-19. Assay: immunoSEQ multiplex PCR; the TCRdb copy retains only in-frame clones and omits some. Of around 97,000 clones listed, approximately 88% are singletons. The sequenced material came from peripheral blood. The source of these receptors is a woman aged 60 to 75 with acute or convalescent COVID-19. CDR3s include the opening cysteine and the closing phenylalanine or tryptophan. Fields, in order: V gene, J gene, D gene, CDR3 length, clone size, CDR3 DNA, CDR3 protein. A D gene is named only where the DNA matches it firmly. The size field is filled for only some rows; it gives once, few, many or a size class.

TRBV5-1	TRBJ2-5	.	13	.	TGCGCCAGCAGCCTTATGTTGCAAGAGACCCAGTACTTC	CASSLMLQETQYF
TRBV9	TRBJ2-2	.	14	.	TGTGCCAGCAGCGTCGGTTCAGGGTCCGGGGAGCTGTTTTTT	CASSVGSGSGELFF
TRBV6-5	TRBJ2-1	TRBD2	15	.	TGTGCCAGCAGTTACTGGTCTAGCGGAAGTAATGAGCAGTTCTTC	CASSYWSSGSNEQFF
TRBV4-1	TRBJ1-1	.	14	.	TGCGCCAGCAGCCCGGGGGGCGTGGACACTGAAGCTTTCTTT	CASSPGGVDTEAFF
TRBV28	TRBJ1-1	TRBD1	12	.	TGTGCCAGCATTCAGGGGGCTCGAAGAGCTTTCTTT	CASIQGARRAFF
TRBV9	TRBJ2-1	TRBD2	18	.	TGTGCCAGCAGCGTAGGGAATAGCGGGAGTTTCTCCTACAATGAGCAGTTCTTC	CASSVGNSGSFSYNEQFF
TRBV19	TRBJ1-2	.	12	.	TGTGCCAGTAGTAGAAGAGGTTCTGGCTACACCTTC	CASSRRGSGYTF
TRBV6-5	TRBJ2-7	TRBD2	12	.	TGTGCCAGCAATAGCGGGAGCGACGAGCAGTACTTC	CASNSGSDEQYF
TRBV5-1	TRBJ2-2	.	15	.	TGCGCCAGCAGCTTCGGTAGCGGTACCTCCGGGGAGCTGTTTTTT	CASSFGSGTSGELFF
TRBV27	TRBJ1-6	.	12	.	TGTGCCAGCAGTTTATCCGGCAGGCACCTCCACTTT	CASSLSGRHLHF
TRBV15	TRBJ2-2	TRBD2	15	.	TGTGCCACCTCCCTACTAGCGGGAGCAAGCGGGGAGCTGTTTTTT	CATSLLAGASGELFF
TRBV6-5	TRBJ2-4	.	14	.	TGTGCCAGCAGAAAAAGCGGACTCAAAAACATTCAGTACTTC	CASRKSGLKNIQYF
TRBV19	TRBJ2-2	.	16	.	TGTGCCAGTAGTTCCCCCGGAGGGCGGGGAACCGGGGAGCTGTTTTTT	CASSSPGGRGTGELFF
TRBV19	TRBJ2-1	TRBD1	14	.	TGTGCCAGTAGTATTAGGCAGGGGGCGCGTGAGCAGTTCTTC	CASSIRQGAREQFF
TRBV13	TRBJ2-1	.	18	.	TGTGCCAGCAGCCAAGCCCCAGACGACAGACGCTCCTACAATGAGCAGTTCTTC	CASSQAPDDRRSYNEQFF
TRBV4-1	TRBJ2-2	TRBD2	16	.	TGCGCCAGCAGCCTTGGACTAGCGGGAGGGCTCGGGGAGCTGTTTTTT	CASSLGLAGGLGELFF
TRBV5-1	TRBJ1-4	.	14	.	TGCGCCAGCAGCGAGACAGGTGGAAGGGAAAAACTGTTTTTT	CASSETGGREKLFF
TRBV11-3	TRBJ2-3	.	15	.	TGTGCCAGCAGCTTTAGAGTGGGGGGTGCGGATACGCAGTATTTT	CASSFRVGGADTQYF
TRBV6-5	TRBJ1-1	.	13	.	TGTGCCAGCAGCCCCTCCAGTGGCACTGAAGCTTTCTTT	CASSPSSGTEAFF
TRBV29-1	TRBJ2-1	TRBD1	14	.	TGCAGCGTTTCAGCGAACAGGGGGTTCAATGAGCAGTTCTTC	CSVSANRGFNEQFF
TRBV28	TRBJ2-1	TRBD2	17	.	TGTGCCAGCGGACTAGCGGGAGGGTTTAGCTCCTACAATGAGCAGTTCTTC	CASGLAGGFSSYNEQFF
TRBV6-5	TRBJ1-1	.	15	.	TGTGCCAGCAGTCCTTTCGGGCTAGGGGGCACTGAAGCTTTCTTT	CASSPFGLGGTEAFF
TRBV5-4	TRBJ1-1	TRBD1	13	.	TGTGCCAGCACTTTAGACAGGGGGCGCGTAGCTTTCTTT	CASTLDRGRVAFF
TRBV7-9	TRBJ1-4	TRBD1	14	.	TGTGCCAGCAGCTCACAGGGGGCTGGGGAAAAACTGTTTTTT	CASSSQGAGEKLFF
TRBV6-5	TRBJ2-1	TRBD2	15	.	TGTGCCAGCACCTCTAGCGGGCCAACCTACAATGAGCAGTTCTTC	CASTSSGPTYNEQFF
TRBV12-3/TRBV12-4	TRBJ1-1	.	13	.	TGTGCCAGCAGTTTTTTGAGCCCGTTTGAAGCTTTCTTT	CASSFLSPFEAFF
TRBV11-3	TRBJ2-5	.	13	few	TGTGCCAGCAGCTCCCAGTATCAAGAGACCCAGTACTTC	CASSSQYQETQYF
TRBV11-2	TRBJ2-3	.	12	.	TGTGCCAGCAGCGTATCCACAGATACGCAGTATTTT	CASSVSTDTQYF
TRBV15	TRBJ2-6	.	17	.	TGTGCCACCAGCAGTCAGTTGGCAGGCTCTGGGGCCAACGTCCTGACTTTC	CATSSQLAGSGANVLTF
TRBV5-1	TRBJ2-3	.	11	.	TGCGCCAGCAGGTTATTAGATACGCAGTATTTT	CASRLLDTQYF
TRBV3-1/TRBV3-2	TRBJ1-1	.	13	.	TGTGCCAGCAGCCAAGCCAGGGCGGCCGAAGCTTTCTTT	CASSQARAAEAFF
TRBV10-3	TRBJ2-3	.	14	.	TGTGCCATCAGTGGGGGGACTAGCACAGATACGCAGTATTTT	CAISGGTSTDTQYF
TRBV5-8	TRBJ2-3	.	17	.	TGTGCCAGCAGCTTGGTGGGACTCGCGCTTGGGATCGATACGCAGTATTTT	CASSLVGLALGIDTQYF
TRBV9	TRBJ2-2	TRBD1	15	few	TGTGCCAGCAGCGTAGGGCAGGGGGACGGCGGGGAGCTGTTTTTT	CASSVGQGDGGELFF
TRBV28	TRBJ1-1	.	12	.	TGTGCCAGCACTCTACGGGGTGATGAAGCTTTCTTT	CASTLRGDEAFF
TRBV6-5	TRBJ2-3	TRBD2	15	.	TGTGCCAGCAGTTACTCTGGGACTAGCGGGAGAAAGCAGTATTTT	CASSYSGTSGRKQYF
TRBV2	TRBJ1-2	TRBD1	15	few	TGTGCCAGCAGTGAAGCCCCCTGGGACAGCTATGGCTACACCTTC	CASSEAPWDSYGYTF
TRBV24-1	TRBJ2-1	.	15	.	TGTGCCACCAGTGAAGAGCTTAGCTCCTACAATGAGCAGTTCTTC	CATSEELSSYNEQFF